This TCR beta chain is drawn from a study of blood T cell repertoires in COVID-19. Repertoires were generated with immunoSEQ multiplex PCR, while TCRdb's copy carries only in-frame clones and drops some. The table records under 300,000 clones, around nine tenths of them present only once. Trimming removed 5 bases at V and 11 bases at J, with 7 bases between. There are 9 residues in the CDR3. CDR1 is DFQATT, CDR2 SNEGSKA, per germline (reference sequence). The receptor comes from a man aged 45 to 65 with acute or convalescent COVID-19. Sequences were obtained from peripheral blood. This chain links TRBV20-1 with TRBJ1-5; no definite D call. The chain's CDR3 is CSASGAQHF. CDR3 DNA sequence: TGCAGTGCTTCCGGGGCCCAGCATTTT.